The 19 T cell receptor beta chains reported below all come from one sample, sequenced in a study of blood T cells in healthy people across ages. A sample-barcoded 5' primer and a J-beta primer mix were used in a second PCR of roughly 7 to 12 cycles. TCRdb reanalysed the 5' RACE reads using MiXCR and keeps one entry per CDR3 protein. Of some 1.6 million distinct CDR3 sequences in the sample, approximately 32% are singletons; the top ten hold 11%. Material: blood. These receptor sequences come from a young woman in good health.

The chain employs TRBV4-1 and TRBJ2-1, with D possibly TRBD1 on 5 matching bases. Germline loops: CDR1 MGHRA, CDR2 YSYEKL. The CDR3 has 17 residues. Trimming took off 0 bases at V and 0 bases at J, with 12 bases between the two ends. The CDR3 nucleotides read TGCGCCAGCAGCCAAGATCAGGGAAGCGCCTCCTACAATGAGCAGTTCTTC. Residues: CASSQDQGSASYNEQFF.

There are a few counts of this clonotype. The rearrangement uses TRBV20-1 and TRBJ2-1; 13 bases align to TRBD2. The CDR3 contains 16 residues. Losses at the gene ends were 2 bases for V and 9 bases for J; bases not matched to a gene: 10. Germline CDR1 DFQATT, CDR2 SNEGSKA (reference sequence). The CDR3 reads CSARKIGLAGVREQFF. The CDR3 coding sequence is TGCAGTGCTAGAAAGATTGGACTAGCGGGAGTACGTGAGCAGTTCTTC.

The genes are TRBV6-6 and TRBJ2-1; no firm D call. The V gene's germline CDR1 is MNHNY and CDR2 SVGAGI (reference sequence). V gave up 4 bases and J gave up 9 bases, with 10 bases separating them. The CDR3 totals 12 residues. Here the CDR3 reads CASSSGGSEQFF. The CDR3 bases are TGTGCCAGCAGTTCTGGCGGCAGTGAGCAGTTCTTC.

In its sample, this clonotype was seen many times. This chain links TRBV7-2 with TRBJ2-5; TRBD2 matches at 10 bases. CDR1 is SGHTA and CDR2 is FQGNSA in the germline V gene. The CDR3 is 16 residues long. V dropped 5 bases and J dropped 5; count of bases not matched to a gene: 11. The CDR3 DNA reads TGTGCCAGCAGCACCCGGGCTAGCGGGAGTAGGGAGACCCAGTACTTC. Translated, it gives CASSTRASGSRETQYF. Combining the CDR3 with reference TRBV7-2 and TRBJ2-5 gives the whole variable domain GAGVSQSPSNKVTEKGKDVELRCDPISGHTALYWYRQSLGQGLEFLIYFQGNSAPDKSGLPSDRFSAERTGGSVSTLTIQRTQQEDSAVYLCASSTRASGSRETQYFGPGTRLLVL.

The V and J genes are TRBV15 and TRBJ2-4; 12 bases fit TRBD2. The junction had 6 bases not matched to a gene; V was cut back by 6 bases and J by 0 bases. The CDR3 runs to 17 residues. Germline CDR1 and CDR2: LNHNV and YYDKDF (reference sequence). The CDR3 sequence: CATRGTSGPLAKNIQYF. The CDR3 coding sequence is TGTGCCACCAGAGGGACTAGCGGGCCACTAGCCAAAAACATTCAGTACTTC.

The chain combines TRBV14 with TRBJ1-1; tentatively, D is TRBD1 (6 bases). CDR1 is SGHDN and CDR2 is FVKESK in the germline V gene. Trimming took off 4 bases at V and 5 bases at J, with 8 bases between the two ends. This CDR3 has 12 residues. The CDR3 sequence is CASSPGETEAFF. CDR3 bases: TGTGCCAGCAGCCCAGGGGAAACTGAAGCTTTCTTT.

This clonotype was picked up one time. CDR3: CATSDRTGAPYEQYF. DNA of the CDR3: TGTGCCACCAGTGATAGGACAGGGGCACCCTACGAGCAGTACTTC. The chain carries TRBV24-1 and TRBJ2-5, with TRBD1 identical over 9 bases. TRBJ2-7 matches the DNA end more closely, so the J call is doubtful. CDR1 is KGHDR, CDR2 SFDVKD, per germline. There are 15 residues in the CDR3.

This clonotype was counted once. The gene calls are TRBV3-1 and TRBJ1-2; D not certain. V was clipped by 6 bases and J by 4 bases, with 12 bases between them. CDR3 length: 13 amino acids. Germline CDR1 reads LGHDT; CDR2 reads YNNKEL (reference sequence). CDR3 protein: CASSLGKLYGYTF. CDR3 bases: TGTGCCAGCAGTCTAGGGAAGCTCTATGGCTACACCTTC. The complete variable domain, with remaining parts taken from reference TRBV3-1 and TRBJ1-2, reads DTAVSQTPKYLVTQMGNDKSIKCEQNLGHDTMYWYKQDSKKFLKIMFSYNNKELIINETVPNRFSPKSPDKAHLNLHINSLELGDSAVYFCASSLGKLYGYTFGSGTRLTVV.

This chain joins TRBV7-9 and TRBJ1-6; D gene uncertain. There are 14 residues in the CDR3. Germline V gives CDR1 SEHNR, CDR2 FQNEAQ (reference sequence). V lost 6 bases to trimming and J lost 9 bases, with 15 bases between them. The DNA of the CDR3 is TGTGCCAGCAGACTCGATAGCGGTGGTTCACCCCTCCACTTT. Protein sequence: CASRLDSGGSPLHF.

This clonotype was observed a handful of times. This chain connects TRBV5-1 to TRBJ1-4; TRBD1 matches 7 bases. The J segment lost 6 bases and the V segment lost 6 bases, leaving 5 bases of the junction unmatched. This CDR3 region has 13 residues. Germline CDR1 SGHRS, CDR2 YFSETQ. The CDR3 loop is CASKDRAHEKLFF. In DNA form, the CDR3 reads TGCGCCAGCAAAGACAGGGCTCATGAAAAACTGTTTTTT.

The J gene is TRBJ2-5, the V gene TRBV28; D ambiguous. Trimming stripped 2 bases from V and 0 bases from J, with 10 bases between. CDR1 and CDR2 (germline): MDHEN, SYDVKM. This CDR3 comprises 15 residues. The CDR3 DNA follows: TGTGCCAGCAGTTTAGGCGCAACGTACCAAGAGACCCAGTACTTC. Protein: CASSLGATYQETQYF. Full variable domain (missing parts from reference TRBV28 and TRBJ2-5): DVKVTQSSRYLVKRTGEKVFLECVQDMDHENMFWYRQDPGLGLRLIYFSYDVKMKEKGDIPEGYSVSREKKERFSLILESASTNQTSMYLCASSLGATYQETQYFGPGTRLLVL.

This clonotype was observed a handful of times. Germline and junction disagree at one end, which may indicate a read error. This chain connects TRBV20-1 to TRBJ2-1; 16 nucleotides match TRBD2. The length of the CDR3 is 19 residues. Germline CDR1 DFQATT, CDR2 SNEGSKA (reference sequence). The DNA for the CDR3 is TGCGGTGCCCCAGACGAGGGACTAGCGGGAGGGAACCCCTACAATGAGCAGTTCTTC. Encoded protein: CGAPDEGLAGGNPYNEQFF.

This clonotype has more than one count but fewer than ten. The chain recombines TRBV6-6 with TRBJ2-7; possibly TRBD1 or TRBD2 for D (5 bases each). Trimming shortened V by 7 bases and J by 1 base, and 11 bases separated the two germline ends. The CDR3 spans 13 residues. Germline assignment: CDR1 MNHNY and CDR2 SVGAGI (reference sequence). The CDR3 sequence is CASNRGASYEQYF. CDR3 coding DNA: TGTGCCAGCAACCGGGGCGCATCCTACGAGCAGTACTTC.

The chain recombines TRBV5-1 with TRBJ2-5; D assignment may be TRBD1 or TRBD2 (7 bases each). Germline CDR1 reads SGHRS; CDR2 reads YFSETQ. Between the trimmed V and J ends, which lost 5 bases and 3 bases, there was a span of 14 bases. The CDR3 loop spans 14 amino acids. The CDR3 loop reads CASRGRGLEETQYF. CDR3 nucleotides: TGCGCCAGCAGAGGGAGGGGGCTGGAAGAGACCCAGTACTTC.

This chain uses TRBV12-3 or TRBV12-4 with TRBJ1-2; possible D gene TRBD1, 6 bases. Trimming took 8 bases from V and 8 from J, leaving 15 bases between them. This CDR3 is built from 12 residues. As DNA, the CDR3 is TGTGCCAGCTCGACAGGCAGGAGGGGCTACACCTTC. It specifies CASSTGRRGYTF.

This chain joins TRBV19 and TRBJ1-2; D ambiguous. V was trimmed by 1 base and J by 6 bases, leaving 6 bases between them. CDR1 LNHDA and CDR2 SQIVND come from the germline V gene (reference sequence). The length of the CDR3 is 12 residues. Written as DNA, the CDR3 is TGTGCCAGTAGTATAGGCGGCAATGGCTACACCTTC. Translation: CASSIGGNGYTF.

The chain joins TRBV20-1 to TRBJ2-3; 14 bases map to TRBD2. In germline, CDR1 is DFQATT, CDR2 SNEGSKA (reference sequence). This CDR3 is 18 amino acids long. Germline trimming cut 5 bases from V and 7 bases from J; bases unmatched to any gene: 17. The chain's CDR3 is CSASGPPGLAGVPNTQYF. Here the CDR3 DNA reads TGCAGTGCTTCAGGCCCTCCGGGACTAGCGGGGGTCCCAAATACGCAGTATTTT.

In its sample, this clonotype was seen a few times. The genes are TRBV11-3 and TRBJ2-2; D is possibly TRBD2 (5 bases). Germline V gene lookup returns CDR1 SGHNT and CDR2 YENEEA. The ends were cut back, 7 bases at V and 7 bases at J, with 13 bases in the middle. The CDR3 runs to 13 residues. CDR3 DNA: TGTGCCAGCACGAATGGGAGAAACGGGGAGCTGTTTTTT. This translates into CASTNGRNGELFF.

CDR3 nucleotide sequence: TGTGCCAGCAGGTCTGCGGGAGATACGCAGTATTTT. Amino acid sequence: CASRSAGDTQYF. This sequence joins TRBV25-1 and TRBJ2-3; tentatively, D is TRBD2 (5 bases). Per germline, CDR1 MGHDK and CDR2 SYGVNS. The CDR3 consists of 12 residues. Between the trimmed V and J ends, which lost 6 bases and 5 bases, there was a span of 9 bases. The variable domain in full, with the rest retrieved from reference TRBV25-1 and TRBJ2-3, is EADIYQTPRYLVIGTGKKITLECSQTMGHDKMYWYQQDPGMELHLIHYSYGVNSTEKGDLSSESTVSRIRTEHFPLTLESARPSHTSQYLCASRSAGDTQYFGPGTRLTVL.